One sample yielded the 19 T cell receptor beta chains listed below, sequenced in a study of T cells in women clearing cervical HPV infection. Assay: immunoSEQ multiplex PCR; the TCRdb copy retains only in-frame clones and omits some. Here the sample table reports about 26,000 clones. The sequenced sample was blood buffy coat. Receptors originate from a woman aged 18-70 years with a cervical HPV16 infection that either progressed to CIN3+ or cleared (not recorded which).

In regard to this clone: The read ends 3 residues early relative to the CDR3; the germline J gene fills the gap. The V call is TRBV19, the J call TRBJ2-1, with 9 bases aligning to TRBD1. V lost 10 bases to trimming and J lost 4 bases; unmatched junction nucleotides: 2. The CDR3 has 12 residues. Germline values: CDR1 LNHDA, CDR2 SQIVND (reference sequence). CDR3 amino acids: CATGQGYNEQFF. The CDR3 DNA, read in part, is TGTGCCACGGGACAGGGATACAATGAG. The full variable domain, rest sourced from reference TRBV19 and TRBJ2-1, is DGGITQSPKYLFRKEGQNVTLSCEQNLNHDAMYWYRQDPGQGLRLIYYSQIVNDFQKGDIAEGYSVSREKKESFPLTVTSAQKNPTAFYLCATGQGYNEQFFGPGTRLTVL.

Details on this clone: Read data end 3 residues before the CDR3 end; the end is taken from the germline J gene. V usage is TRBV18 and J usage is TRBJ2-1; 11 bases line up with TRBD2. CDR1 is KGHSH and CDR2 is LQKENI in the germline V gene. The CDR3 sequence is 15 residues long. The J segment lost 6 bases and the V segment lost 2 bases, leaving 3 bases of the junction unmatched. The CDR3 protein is CASSPIAGGPNEQFF. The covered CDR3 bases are TGTGCCAGCTCACCAATAGCGGGGGGGCCCAATGAG.

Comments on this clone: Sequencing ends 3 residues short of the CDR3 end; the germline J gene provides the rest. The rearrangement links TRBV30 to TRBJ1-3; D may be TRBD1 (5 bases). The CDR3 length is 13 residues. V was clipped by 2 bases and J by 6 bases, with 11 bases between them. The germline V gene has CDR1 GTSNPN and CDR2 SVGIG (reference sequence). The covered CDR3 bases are TGTGCCTGGAGTCTTACCAGGGAAAACACC. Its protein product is CAWSLTRENT. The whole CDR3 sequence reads CAWSLTRENTIYF. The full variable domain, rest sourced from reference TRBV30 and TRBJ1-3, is SQTIHQWPATLVQPVGSPLSLECTVEGTSNPNLYWYRQAAGRGLQLLFYSVGIGQISSEVPQNLSASRPQDRQFILSSKKLLLSDSGFYLCAWSLTRENTIYFGEGSWLTVV.

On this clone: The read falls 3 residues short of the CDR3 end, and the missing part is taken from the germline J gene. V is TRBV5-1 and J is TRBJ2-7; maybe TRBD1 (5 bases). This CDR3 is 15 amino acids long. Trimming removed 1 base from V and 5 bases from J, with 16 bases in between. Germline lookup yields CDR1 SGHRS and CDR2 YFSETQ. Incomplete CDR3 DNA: TGCGCCAGCAGCTTGTTGACAGACGGTATCGACGAG. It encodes CASSLLTDGIDE. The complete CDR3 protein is CASSLLTDGIDEQYF.

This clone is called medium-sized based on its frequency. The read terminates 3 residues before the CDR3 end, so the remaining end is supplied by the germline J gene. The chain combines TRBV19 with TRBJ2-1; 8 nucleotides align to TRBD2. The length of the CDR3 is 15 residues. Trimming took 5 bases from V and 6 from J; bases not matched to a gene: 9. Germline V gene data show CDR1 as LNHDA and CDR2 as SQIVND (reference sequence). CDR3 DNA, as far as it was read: TGTGCCAGTAGTTTAATAGCGGGATTCCTCAATGAG. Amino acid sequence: CASSLIAGFLNE. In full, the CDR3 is CASSLIAGFLNEQFF.

The CDR3 protein is CASSSNKGSEAFF. The covered CDR3 bases are TGCGCCAGCAGCTCAAACAAGGGGTCTGAA. This rearrangement joins TRBV5-1 to TRBJ1-1; possibly TRBD1 for D (5 bases). The CDR3 goes on 3 residues after the read ends, and that part is filled in from the germline J gene. The CDR3 runs 13 residues. CDR1 SGHRS and CDR2 YFSETQ come from the germline V gene. Trimming stripped 3 bases from V and 6 bases from J, with 12 bases between.

The chain's CDR3 is CASSLRPTGLGTEAFF. The sequenced part of the CDR3 DNA is TGTGCCAGCAGCTTACGCCCAACAGGGTTAGGCACTGAA. The chain recombines TRBV7-8 with TRBJ1-1; maybe TRBD1 (6 bases). The CDR3 is cut off 3 residues early in the read; its end comes from the germline J gene. The CDR3 is 16 amino acids. Germline CDR1 SGHVS, CDR2 FQNEAQ. The V end was cut by 2 bases, the J end by 4 bases, with 17 bases between.

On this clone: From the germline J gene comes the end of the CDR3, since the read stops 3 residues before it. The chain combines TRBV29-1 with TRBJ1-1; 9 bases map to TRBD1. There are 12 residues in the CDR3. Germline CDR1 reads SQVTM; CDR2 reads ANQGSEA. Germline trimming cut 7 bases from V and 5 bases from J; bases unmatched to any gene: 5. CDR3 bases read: TGCAGCGGGGGACAGGGATGGACTGAA. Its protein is CSGGQGWTE. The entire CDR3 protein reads CSGGQGWTEAFF. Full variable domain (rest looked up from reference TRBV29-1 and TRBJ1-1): SAVISQKPSRDICQRGTSLTIQCQVDSQVTMMFWYRQQPGQSLTLIATANQGSEATYESGFVIDKFPISRPNLTFSTLTVSNMSPEDSSIYLCSGGQGWTEAFFGQGTRLTVV.

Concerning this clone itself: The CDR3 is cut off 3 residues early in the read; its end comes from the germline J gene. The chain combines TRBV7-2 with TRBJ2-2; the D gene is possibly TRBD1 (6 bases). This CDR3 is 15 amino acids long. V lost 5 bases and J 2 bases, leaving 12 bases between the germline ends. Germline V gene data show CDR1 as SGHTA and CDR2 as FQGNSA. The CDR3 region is CASSLGAYNTGELFF. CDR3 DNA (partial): TGTGCCAGCAGCCTGGGGGCCTATAACACCGGGGAG.

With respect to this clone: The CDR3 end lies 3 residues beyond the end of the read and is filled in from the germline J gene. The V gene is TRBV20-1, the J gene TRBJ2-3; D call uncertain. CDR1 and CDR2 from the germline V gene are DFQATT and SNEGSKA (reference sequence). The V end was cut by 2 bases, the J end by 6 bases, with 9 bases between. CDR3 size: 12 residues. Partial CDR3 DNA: TGCAGTGCTAGAAGGTTAGGGGATACG. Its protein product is CSARRLGDT. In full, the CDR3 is CSARRLGDTQYF.

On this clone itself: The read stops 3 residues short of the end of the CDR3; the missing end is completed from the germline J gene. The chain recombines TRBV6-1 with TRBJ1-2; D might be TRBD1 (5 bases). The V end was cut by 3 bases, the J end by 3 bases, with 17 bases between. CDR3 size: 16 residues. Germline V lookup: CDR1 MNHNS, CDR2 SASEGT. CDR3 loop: CASSDRQLYPYYGYTF. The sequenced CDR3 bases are TGTGCCAGCAGTGATCGACAGCTTTATCCCTACTATGGC.

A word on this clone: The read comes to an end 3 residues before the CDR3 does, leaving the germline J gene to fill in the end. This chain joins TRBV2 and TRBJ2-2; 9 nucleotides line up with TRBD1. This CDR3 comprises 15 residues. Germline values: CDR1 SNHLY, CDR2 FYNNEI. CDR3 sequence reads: CASSSGTGIKEKLFF. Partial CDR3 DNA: TGTGCCAGCAGTTCGGGGACAGGGATTAAGGAAAAG.

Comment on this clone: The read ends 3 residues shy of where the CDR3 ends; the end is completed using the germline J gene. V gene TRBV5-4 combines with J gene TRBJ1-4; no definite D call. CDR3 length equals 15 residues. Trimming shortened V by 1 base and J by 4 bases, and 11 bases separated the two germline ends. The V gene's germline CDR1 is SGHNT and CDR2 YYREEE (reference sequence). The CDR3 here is CASSLKRQSNEKLFF. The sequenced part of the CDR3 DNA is TGTGCCAGCAGCTTGAAAAGACAAAGTAATGAAAAA. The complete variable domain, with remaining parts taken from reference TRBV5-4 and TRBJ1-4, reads ETGVTQSPTHLIKTRGQQVTLRCSSQSGHNTVSWYQQALGQGPQFIFQYYREEENGRGNFPPRFSGLQFPNYSSELNVNALELDDSALYLCASSLKRQSNEKLFFGSGTQLSVL.

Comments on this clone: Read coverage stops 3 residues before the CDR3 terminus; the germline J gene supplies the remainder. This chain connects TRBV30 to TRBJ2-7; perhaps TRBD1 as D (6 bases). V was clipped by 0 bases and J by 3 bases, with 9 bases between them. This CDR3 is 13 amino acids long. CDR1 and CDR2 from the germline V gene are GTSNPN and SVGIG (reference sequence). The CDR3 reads CAWSVSRGYEQYF. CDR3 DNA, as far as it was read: TGTGCCTGGAGTGTAAGCAGGGGCTACGAG.

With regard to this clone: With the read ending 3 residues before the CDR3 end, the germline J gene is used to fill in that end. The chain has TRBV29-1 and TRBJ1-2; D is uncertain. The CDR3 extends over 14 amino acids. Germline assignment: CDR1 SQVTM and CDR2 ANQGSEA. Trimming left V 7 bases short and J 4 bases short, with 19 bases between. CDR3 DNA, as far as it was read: TGCAGCGCCTTCGACTCACGGACTTCCTATGGC. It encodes CSAFDSRTSYG. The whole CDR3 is CSAFDSRTSYGYTF.

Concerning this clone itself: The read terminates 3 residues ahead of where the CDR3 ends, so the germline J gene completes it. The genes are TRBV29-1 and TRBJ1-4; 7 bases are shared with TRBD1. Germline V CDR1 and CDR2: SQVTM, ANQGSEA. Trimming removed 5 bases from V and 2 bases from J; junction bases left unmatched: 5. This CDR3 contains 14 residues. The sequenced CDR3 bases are TGCAGCGTTCTACAGGGGCCGACTAATGAAAAA. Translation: CSVLQGPTNEK. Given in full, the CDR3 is CSVLQGPTNEKLFF.

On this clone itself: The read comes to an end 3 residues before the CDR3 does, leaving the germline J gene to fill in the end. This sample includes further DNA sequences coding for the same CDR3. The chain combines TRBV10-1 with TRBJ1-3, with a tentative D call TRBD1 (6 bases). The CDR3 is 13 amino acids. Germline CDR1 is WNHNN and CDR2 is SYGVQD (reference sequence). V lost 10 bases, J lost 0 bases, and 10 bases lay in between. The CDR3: CATGGGSGNTIYF. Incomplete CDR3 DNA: TGCGCCACGGGGGGCGGCTCTGGAAACACC.

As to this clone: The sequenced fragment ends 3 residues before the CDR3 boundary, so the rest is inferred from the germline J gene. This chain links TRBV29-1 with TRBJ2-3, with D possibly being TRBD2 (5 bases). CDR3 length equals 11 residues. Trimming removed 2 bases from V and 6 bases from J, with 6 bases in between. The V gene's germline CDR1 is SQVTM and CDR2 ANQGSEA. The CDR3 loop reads CSVESGDTQYF. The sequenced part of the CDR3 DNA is TGCAGCGTTGAATCGGGGGATACG.

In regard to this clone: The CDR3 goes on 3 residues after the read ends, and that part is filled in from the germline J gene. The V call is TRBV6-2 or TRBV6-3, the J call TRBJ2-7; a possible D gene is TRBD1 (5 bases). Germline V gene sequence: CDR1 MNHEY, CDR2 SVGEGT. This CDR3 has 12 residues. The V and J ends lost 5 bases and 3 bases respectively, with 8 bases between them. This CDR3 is CASSQGDYEQYF. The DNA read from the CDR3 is TGTGCCAGCAGTCAAGGGGACTACGAG.